This T cell receptor (beta chain) was observed in a study of blood T cell repertoires in COVID-19. Study at large: The analysed material was cDNA or gDNA that came from T cells, B-cell-depleted T cells, or PBMCs.

This CDR3 has 16 residues. Germline V lookup: CDR1 LNHDA, CDR2 SQIVND (reference sequence). Losses at the gene ends were 5 bases for V and 3 bases for J; bases not matched to a gene: 10. Ages ranged from 18 to 89 years, with residence in fewer than 25 US areas. Participants were placed into cohorts based on the clinical history they reported. It was within 2 weeks before study entry that exposed participants met a COVID-19 case. TCRdb keeps only in-frame clones here, not all; method: immunoSEQ multiplex PCR. Of 250,000 or so clones listed, 80% to 95% are singletons. Sequenced material: PBMCs or T cells enriched from blood (not recorded which). V and J are TRBV19 and TRBJ1-1, with 9 nucleotides matching TRBD1. The origin of this receptor is a man aged 40-55 years who had been exposed to COVID-19. CDR3 protein: CASSSYRGLAHTEAFF. In nucleotides, the CDR3 is TGTGCCAGTAGTTCCTACAGGGGGCTAGCACACACTGAAGCTTTCTTT. The complete variable domain, with remaining parts taken from reference TRBV19 and TRBJ1-1, reads DGGITQSPKYLFRKEGQNVTLSCEQNLNHDAMYWYRQDPGQGLRLIYYSQIVNDFQKGDIAEGYSVSREKKESFPLTVTSAQKNPTAFYLCASSSYRGLAHTEAFFGQGTRLTVV.